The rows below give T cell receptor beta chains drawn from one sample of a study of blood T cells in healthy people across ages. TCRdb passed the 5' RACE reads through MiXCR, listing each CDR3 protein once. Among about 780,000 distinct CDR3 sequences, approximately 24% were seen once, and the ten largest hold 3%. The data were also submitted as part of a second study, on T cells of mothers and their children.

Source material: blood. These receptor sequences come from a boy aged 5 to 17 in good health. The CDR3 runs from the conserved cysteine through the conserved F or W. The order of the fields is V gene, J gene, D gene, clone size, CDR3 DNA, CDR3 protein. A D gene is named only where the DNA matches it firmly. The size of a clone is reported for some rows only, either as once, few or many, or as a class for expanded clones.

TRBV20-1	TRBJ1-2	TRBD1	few	TGCAGTGCTAGCCGGACAGGGGCGACTAACTATGGCTATACCTTC	CSASRTGATNYGYTF
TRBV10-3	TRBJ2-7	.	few	TGTGCCATCAGTGACCTCTGGCAGGGCCATTTCTACGAGCAGTACTTC	CAISDLWQGHFYEQYF
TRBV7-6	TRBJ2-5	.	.	TGTGCCAGCAGCGCACACCCGCGGGAGACCCAGTACTTC	CASSAHPRETQYF
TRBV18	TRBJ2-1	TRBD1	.	TGTGCCAGCTCCCGAGTAGGGGGCCGAAGTTATGAGCAGTTCTTC	CASSRVGGRSYEQFF
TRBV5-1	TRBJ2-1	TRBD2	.	TGCGCCAGCAGCGTCAGACTAGCGGGGGGGCCTGGTGAGCAGTTCTTC	CASSVRLAGGPGEQFF
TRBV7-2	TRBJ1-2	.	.	TGTGCCAGCAGCTTAGAACACCGGACTCCACTCGGGGGCTACACCTTC	CASSLEHRTPLGGYTF
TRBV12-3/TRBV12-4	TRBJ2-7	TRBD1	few	TGTGCCAGCAGTTTGACAGGGGCCGAGCAGTACTTC	CASSLTGAEQYF
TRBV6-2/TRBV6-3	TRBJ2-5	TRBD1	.	TGTGCCAGCGCTCGAGGGGGCTGGGAGACCCAGTACTTC	CASARGGWETQYF
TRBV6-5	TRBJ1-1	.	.	TGTGCCAGCAGTTACTATGGGGACTATGAAGCTTTCTTT	CASSYYGDYEAFF
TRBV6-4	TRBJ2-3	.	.	TGTGCCAGCAGTGGGGGCCGGACCACAGATACGCAGTATTTT	CASSGGRTTDTQYF
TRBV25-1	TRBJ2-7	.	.	TGTGCCAGCGTCAAGGTGCAGGTTCGGGGGAACGAGCAGTACTTC	CASVKVQVRGNEQYF
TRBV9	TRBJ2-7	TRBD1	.	TGTGCCAGCAGCGTAGAGGGGGCCCTATCCTACGAGCAGTACTTC	CASSVEGALSYEQYF
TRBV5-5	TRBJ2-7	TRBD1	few	TGTGCCAGCAGCTCTCGGGGACAGGCCCCCCGCGAGCAGTACTTC	CASSSRGQAPREQYF
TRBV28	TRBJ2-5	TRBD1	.	TGTGCCAGCAGTCCGGACAGGGGGACCCAAGAGACCCAGTACTTC	CASSPDRGTQETQYF
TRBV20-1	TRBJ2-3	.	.	TGCAGTGCTAGAGATTCTGGGGGACTTAATACGCAGTATTTT	CSARDSGGLNTQYF
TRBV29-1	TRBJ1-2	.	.	TGCAGCGTTGAGGTAGTAGCTTATGGCTACACCTTC	CSVEVVAYGYTF
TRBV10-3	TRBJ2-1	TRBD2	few	TGTGCCATCAGTCCGACTAGCGGGGGTCGCCGAGGGGATTACAATGAGCAGTTCTTC	CAISPTSGGRRGDYNEQFF
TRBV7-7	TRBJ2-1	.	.	TGTGCCAGCAGTCCCACGAGGTCGGGCTACAATGAGCAGTTCTTC	CASSPTRSGYNEQFF
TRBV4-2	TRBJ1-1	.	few	TGTGCCAGCAGCCGGTACAGACTGAACACTGAAGCTTTCTTT	CASSRYRLNTEAFF
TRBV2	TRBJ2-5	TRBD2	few	TGTGCCAGCAGCGCCGGACTAGCGGGGGTTCAAGAGACCCAGTACTTC	CASSAGLAGVQETQYF
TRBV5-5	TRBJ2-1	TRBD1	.	TGTGCCAGCAGCGCTGACAGGGGTATTGGTGAGCAGTTCTTC	CASSADRGIGEQFF
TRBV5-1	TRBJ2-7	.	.	TGCGCCAGCAGCTTGGTCTCCGGGATCACGGGCGAGCAGTACTTC	CASSLVSGITGEQYF
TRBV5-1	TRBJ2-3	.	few	TGCGCCAGCAGCCAGGGAGGTCCCACAGATACGCAGTATTTT	CASSQGGPTDTQYF
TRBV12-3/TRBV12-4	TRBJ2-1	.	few	TGTGCCAGCCGGACGGTGGAACGCTCCTACAATGAGCAGTTCTTC	CASRTVERSYNEQFF
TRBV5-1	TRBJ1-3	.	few	TGCGCCAGCAGCTTGGGAGAGGTCGGAAACACCATATATTTT	CASSLGEVGNTIYF
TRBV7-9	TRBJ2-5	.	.	TGTGCCAGCAGCTTCAATATGCAAGAGACCCAGTACTTC	CASSFNMQETQYF
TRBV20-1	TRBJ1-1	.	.	TGCAGTGCTAGAGATCTGGGTTTGGACACTGAAGCTTTCTTT	CSARDLGLDTEAFF
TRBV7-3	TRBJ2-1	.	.	TGTGCCAGCAGCTTAAGCTCTAGCGCATCCTACAATGAGCAGTTCTTC	CASSLSSSASYNEQFF
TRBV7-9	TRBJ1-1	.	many	TGTGCTGTTTCGGTGAACACTGAAGCTTTCTTT	CAVSVNTEAFF
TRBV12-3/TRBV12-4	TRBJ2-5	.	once	TGTGCCAGCAGTTCGTGGGTGACCCAGTACTTC	CASSSWVTQYF
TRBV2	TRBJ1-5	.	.	TGTGCCAGCAGTGACAGGGTGTTGGAGAATCAGCCCCAGCATTTT	CASSDRVLENQPQHF
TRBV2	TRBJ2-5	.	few	TGTGCCAGCAGTTCCGAGATAGAGACCCAGTACTTC	CASSSEIETQYF
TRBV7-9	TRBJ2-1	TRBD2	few	TGTGCCAGCAGAGTGGCTAGCGGACAAGTTGGTGAGCAGTTCTTC	CASRVASGQVGEQFF
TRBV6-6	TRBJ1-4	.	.	TGTGCCAGCAGTTACGGACATGAAAACGAAAAACTGTTTTTT	CASSYGHENEKLFF
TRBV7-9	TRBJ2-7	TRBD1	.	TGTGCCAGCAGCTGGACAGGGAGCCCCTACGAGCAGTACTTC	CASSWTGSPYEQYF
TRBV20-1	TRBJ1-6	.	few	TGCAGTGCTGCCGGGAGCTCCTATAATTCACCCCTCCACTTT	CSAAGSSYNSPLHF
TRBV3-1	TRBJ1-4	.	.	TGTGCCAGCAGCCAAGGACTAGGGGAAAAACTGTTTTTT	CASSQGLGEKLFF
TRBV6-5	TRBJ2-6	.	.	TGTGCCAGCACCGCATCTGGGGCCAACGTCCTGACTTTC	CASTASGANVLTF
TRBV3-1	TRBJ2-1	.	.	TGTGCCAGCAGCCAAGGGTACAACAATGAGCAGTTCTTC	CASSQGYNNEQFF
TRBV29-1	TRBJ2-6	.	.	TGCAGCGTCGGAAGTTGGAATCAAGCTTCTGGGGCCAACGTCCTGACTTTC	CSVGSWNQASGANVLTF
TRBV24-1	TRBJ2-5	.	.	TGTGCCACCAGTGATCCCCTGGTGGCCGGGCGACAAGAGACCCAGTACTTC	CATSDPLVAGRQETQYF
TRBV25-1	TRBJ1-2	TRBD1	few	TGTGCCAGCACCCCAGCAGGGACAGGGGGCAACTATGGCTACACCTTC	CASTPAGTGGNYGYTF